This passage covers 10 T cell receptor beta chains from one sample sequenced in a study of human T cells and chemical hapten exposure. TCRdb reprocessed the RACE reads via MiXCR and lists one record per CDR3 protein. The table lists roughly 380,000 distinct CDR3 sequences, 5.1% of them singletons. Time point defined: pre-sensitization, week 0. Treatment denoted: therapeutic diphenylcyclopropenone sensitization with weekly scalp DPC. The input for sequencing was whole blood, taken in connection with sensitization to the hapten diphenylcyclopropenone (DPC). The receptors were sampled from a woman aged 45-60 years with alopecia areata. Some clones in this sample may be carry-over from other donors' samples.

This clonotype came up many times. V is TRBV9 and J is TRBJ2-1, with D possibly being TRBD2 (5 bases). Between the trimmed V and J ends, which lost 0 bases and 7 bases, there was a span of 17 bases. The germline V gene has CDR1 SGDLS and CDR2 YYNGEE. The CDR3 runs 16 residues. In nucleotides, the CDR3 is TGTGCCAGCAGCGTAGCTGGACTCCATTCAGGAAATGAGCAGTTCTTC. Encoded protein: CASSVAGLHSGNEQFF.

The CDR3 region is CASTSLGVLYNYGYTF. The CDR3 DNA sequence: TGTGCCAGCACTTCTCTGGGGGTTTTGTATAACTATGGCTACACCTTC. The chain links TRBV6-5 to TRBJ1-2; D is possibly TRBD1 (5 bases). The CDR3 loop spans 16 amino acids. Per the germline V gene, CDR1 is MNHEY and CDR2 is SVGAGI. V shed 7 bases and J shed 1 base, with 19 bases lying between them.

This clonotype turned up a few times. This chain connects TRBV5-4 to TRBJ1-2; unclear D gene. The germline V and J ends were trimmed by 5 bases and 4 bases, with 12 bases remaining between them. The CDR3 is 13 residues long. The germline V gene encodes CDR1 SGHNT and CDR2 YYREEE (reference sequence). CDR3 residues: CASSVPDGYGYTF. CDR3 bases: TGTGCCAGCAGTGTGCCAGACGGCTATGGCTACACCTTC. The full variable domain, completed using reference TRBV5-4 and TRBJ1-2, is ETGVTQSPTHLIKTRGQQVTLRCSSQSGHNTVSWYQQALGQGPQFIFQYYREEENGRGNFPPRFSGLQFPNYSSELNVNALELDDSALYLCASSVPDGYGYTFGSGTRLTVV.

This chain connects TRBV5-5 to TRBJ1-1, with TRBD1 matching over 9 bases. J gave up 5 bases and V 4 bases, and 9 bases lay outside the gene matches. Germline V gives CDR1 SGHKS, CDR2 YYEKEE (reference sequence). The CDR3 covers 15 residues. CDR3 residues: CASSPGTGRGTEAFF. The DNA of the CDR3 is TGTGCCAGCAGCCCCGGGACAGGGCGAGGGACTGAAGCTTTCTTT. Combining the CDR3 with reference TRBV5-5 and TRBJ1-1 gives the whole variable domain DAGVTQSPTHLIKTRGQQVTLRCSPISGHKSVSWYQQVLGQGPQFIFQYYEKEERGRGNFPDRFSARQFPNYSSELNVNALLLGDSALYLCASSPGTGRGTEAFFGQGTRLTVV.

This clonotype has at least ten counts. The rearrangement links TRBV7-9 to TRBJ2-7; D is perhaps TRBD1 (5 bases). CDR1 SEHNR and CDR2 FQNEAQ come from the germline V gene (reference sequence). Trimming left V 4 bases short and J 1 base short, with 11 bases between. The CDR3 is 14 amino acids. The CDR3 coding sequence is TGTGCCAGCAGCTCCGACAGTACTTCCTACGAGCAGTACTTC. This translates into CASSSDSTSYEQYF.

A few counts support this clonotype. This chain links TRBV30 with TRBJ1-1, with a weak D call TRBD1 (5 bases). CDR1 is GTSNPN, CDR2 SVGIG, per germline (reference sequence). V shed 4 bases and J shed 7 bases, with 19 bases lying between them. This CDR3 spans 14 amino acids. The CDR3 spells CAWKVLGGRNEAFF. The CDR3 DNA reads as TGTGCCTGGAAAGTCCTTGGGGGACGGAATGAAGCTTTCTTT.

The chain carries TRBV6-2 or TRBV6-3 and TRBJ2-7; D call uncertain. V shed 6 bases and J shed 1 base, with 16 bases lying between them. CDR1 is MNHEY, CDR2 SVGEGT, per germline. The CDR3 contains 15 residues. The CDR3 nucleotides read TGTGCCAGCAGCGTACAGCCAGGCCTTTCCTACGAGCAGTACTTC. This encodes CASSVQPGLSYEQYF.

This clonotype was observed at least ten times. The gene calls are TRBV20-1 and TRBJ1-1; no clear D. V was clipped by 0 bases and J by 2 bases, with 10 bases between them. Germline CDR1 reads DFQATT; CDR2 reads SNEGSKA (reference sequence). This CDR3 contains 14 residues. This chain's CDR3 is CSARDPRSNTEAFF. In DNA form, the CDR3 reads TGCAGTGCTAGAGATCCAAGGTCTAACACTGAAGCTTTCTTT.

The V and J genes are TRBV9 and TRBJ2-4; D perhaps matches TRBD1 (6 bases). The CDR3 runs to 13 residues. Germline V gene data show CDR1 as SGDLS and CDR2 as YYNGEE. The germline V and J ends were trimmed by 3 bases and 6 bases, with 10 bases remaining between them. This CDR3 is CASSGQDPNIQYF. The CDR3 coding sequence is TGTGCCAGCAGCGGACAGGACCCAAACATTCAGTACTTC.

The sample holds a few counts of this clonotype. This CDR3 reads CASSLASGGEETQYF. As DNA, the CDR3 is TGCGCCAGCAGCTTGGCTAGCGGGGGGGAAGAGACCCAGTACTTC. V is TRBV5-1 and J is TRBJ2-5, with 12 bases fitting TRBD2. J was trimmed by 3 bases and V by 0 bases; bases with no gene match: 0. The CDR3 loop spans 15 amino acids. Germline V lookup: CDR1 SGHRS, CDR2 YFSETQ.